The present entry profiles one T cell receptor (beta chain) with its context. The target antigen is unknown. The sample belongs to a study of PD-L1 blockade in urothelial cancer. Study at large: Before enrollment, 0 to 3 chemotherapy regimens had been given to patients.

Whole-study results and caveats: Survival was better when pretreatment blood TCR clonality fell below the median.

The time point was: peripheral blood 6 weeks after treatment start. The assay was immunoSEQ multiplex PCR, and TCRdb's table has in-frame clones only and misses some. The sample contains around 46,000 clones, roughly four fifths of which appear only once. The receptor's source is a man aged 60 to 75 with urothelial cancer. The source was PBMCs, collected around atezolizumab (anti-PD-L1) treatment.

The CDR3 here is CASSPRQGREFMQPQHF. The CDR3 DNA follows: TGTGCCAGTAGTCCCCGACAGGGTCGAGAATTCATGCAGCCCCAGCATTTT. V gene TRBV19 combines with J gene TRBJ1-5, with 7 bases identical to TRBD1. Germline CDR1 and CDR2: LNHDA and SQIVND (reference sequence). This CDR3 comprises 17 residues. After removal of 5 bases from V and 7 bases from J, the junction contained 17 bases not matched to a gene.